This T cell receptor (beta chain) was recorded in a study of tumor-infiltrating lymphocytes in localized non-small cell lung cancer. This clone was found a few times. Its antigen is unknown. This CDR3 spans 12 amino acids. Germline V gives CDR1 SEHNR, CDR2 FQNEAQ (reference sequence). V was clipped by 3 bases and J by 1 base, with 3 bases between them. TCRdb keeps only in-frame clones here, not all; method: immunoSEQ multiplex PCR. This sample has about 14,000 clones; approximately 71% occur once, and the top ten carry about a tenth. Study results and limitations: TCRbeta sequencing showed higher T cell infiltration in tumors than uninvolved lung. Available tissue quantity limited TCR sequencing to a patient subset.

The rearrangement uses TRBV7-9 and TRBJ1-1, with D unclear. Sequenced sample: uninvolved lung tissue not adjacent to the tumor. This clonotype was sampled from a human donor with non-small cell lung cancer. CDR3 region: CASSFPNTEAFF. Written as DNA, the CDR3 is TGTGCCAGCAGCTTTCCGAACACTGAAGCTTTCTTT. The variable domain in full, with the rest retrieved from reference TRBV7-9 and TRBJ1-1, is DTGVSQNPRHKITKRGQNVTFRCDPISEHNRLYWYRQTLGQGPEFLTYFQNEAQLEKSRLLSDRFSAERPKGSFSTLEIQRTEQGDSAMYLCASSFPNTEAFFGQGTRLTVV.